The T cell receptor beta chain described here comes from a study of T cells in Graves' hyperthyroidism and ophthalmopathy. RNA transcripts were the template for amplifying TCR beta CDR3 regions. A set of HTBI primers served as the primers for a first-round RT-PCR of the TCR CDR3. TCRdb reprocessed the multiplex PCR reads with MiXCR, giving one entry per CDR3 protein. The sample consists of roughly 530,000 distinct CDR3 sequences, about 15% of them appearing once. Study-level results: Within blood appeared most thyroid clonotypes that had expanded above 0.001.

Patients with uncontrolled infections, other autoimmune diseases, pregnancy or lactation were excluded. This sample holds PBMCs from roughly 10 ml fresh peripheral blood. The CDR3 contains 14 residues. Trimming removed 7 bases from V and 0 bases from J, with 13 bases in between. This clonotype was counted between two and nine times. Its antigen is unidentified. This chain uses TRBV12-3 or TRBV12-4 with TRBJ2-7; no definite D call. This receptor was identified in a woman under 30 with Graves' ophthalmopathy. Sample: blood. The DNA for the CDR3 is TGTGCCAGCACCCTGACGGGTGACTCCTACGAGCAGTACTTC. It codes for CASTLTGDSYEQYF.